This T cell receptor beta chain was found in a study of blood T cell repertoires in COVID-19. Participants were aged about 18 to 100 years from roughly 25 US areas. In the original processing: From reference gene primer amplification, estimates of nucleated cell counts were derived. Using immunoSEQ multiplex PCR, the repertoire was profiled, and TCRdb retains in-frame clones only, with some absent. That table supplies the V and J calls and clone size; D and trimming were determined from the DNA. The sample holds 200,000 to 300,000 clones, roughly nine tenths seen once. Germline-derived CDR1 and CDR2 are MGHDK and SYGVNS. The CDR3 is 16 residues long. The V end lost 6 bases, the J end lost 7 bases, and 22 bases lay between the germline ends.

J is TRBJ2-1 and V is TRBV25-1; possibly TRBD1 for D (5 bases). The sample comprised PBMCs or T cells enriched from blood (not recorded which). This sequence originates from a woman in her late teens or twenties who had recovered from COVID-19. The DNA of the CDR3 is TGTGCCAGCAGAGGGCCCGGGCAGGGTATAGGAAATGAGCAGTTCTTC. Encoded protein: CASRGPGQGIGNEQFF.